The 27 T cell receptor beta chains given below trace back to one sample, sequenced in a study of CD8 T cells in ankylosing spondylitis. The study, taken as a whole, reports: One TCR beta motif, made up of about 8 highly homologous variants, appeared characteristic of ankylosing spondylitis blood.

Their antigen targets remain unknown. Using its own MiXCR run on the 5' RACE reads, TCRdb lists one record per CDR3 protein. The repertoire includes around 490,000 distinct CDR3 sequences, over 4% of them detected once, and around 3.5% sits in the top ten. The sample taken for sequencing was blood, either unsorted or a sorted T cell fraction (not recorded which). The receptors come from a male donor with ankylosing spondylitis.

This clonotype was observed at least ten times. This rearrangement joins TRBV5-1 to TRBJ2-7; D ambiguous. Germline V gene sequence: CDR1 SGHRS, CDR2 YFSETQ. The CDR3 extends over 13 amino acids. Trimming removed 4 bases at V and 2 bases at J, with 10 bases between. DNA of the CDR3: TGCGCCAGCAGCCCCAGCAGACCCTACGAGCAGTACTTC. Its translation: CASSPSRPYEQYF.

This clonotype was recorded many times. The chain recombines TRBV7-9 with TRBJ1-1; D is possibly TRBD1 (5 bases). The CDR3 loop spans 13 amino acids. The germline V and J ends were trimmed by 5 bases and 4 bases, with 11 bases remaining between them. CDR1 is SEHNR, CDR2 FQNEAQ, per germline (reference sequence). CDR3 region: CASSLDSGTEAFF. CDR3 nucleotides: TGTGCCAGCAGCCTCGACAGTGGCACTGAAGCTTTCTTT.

This clonotype has ten or more counts. V is TRBV4-3 and J is TRBJ2-1, with D tentatively TRBD1 (7 bases). The CDR3 loop spans 15 amino acids. Germline CDR1 is LGHNA and CDR2 is YSLEER. With 0 bases removed from V and 8 bases from J, the gap between germline ends came to 14 bases. This CDR3 reads CASSQDRGAYDEQFF. CDR3 bases: TGCGCCAGCAGCCAAGACAGGGGGGCCTATGATGAGCAGTTCTTC.

This clonotype was found many times. This chain joins TRBV4-1 and TRBJ1-1; no reliable D call. Trimming took off 1 base at V and 2 bases at J, with 8 bases between the two ends. The germline V gene has CDR1 MGHRA and CDR2 YSYEKL. There are 14 residues in the CDR3. CDR3 sequence reads: CASSQAWVNTEAFF. DNA for the CDR3: TGCGCCAGCAGCCAAGCATGGGTAAACACTGAAGCTTTCTTT.

This clonotype was seen at least ten times. The V and J genes are TRBV7-9 and TRBJ1-5, with TRBD1 as a possible D gene (6 bases). The CDR3 has 13 residues. Germline values: CDR1 SEHNR, CDR2 FQNEAQ (reference sequence). With 10 bases removed from V and 4 bases from J, the gap between germline ends came to 14 bases. The CDR3 bases are TGTGCCACATCGGCAGGGGCAAATCAGCCCCAGCATTTT. It encodes CATSAGANQPQHF.

This clonotype appeared many times. CDR3 loop: CSARMGTSNYGYTF. The CDR3 bases are TGCAGTGCTAGAATGGGGACGTCTAACTATGGCTACACCTTC. V usage is TRBV20-1 and J usage is TRBJ1-2, with D perhaps TRBD1 (5 bases). The CDR3 spans 14 residues. CDR1 is DFQATT and CDR2 is SNEGSKA in the germline V gene (reference sequence). V was cut by 2 bases and J by 0 bases, with 10 bases left in between.

The chain has TRBV29-1 and TRBJ2-1; D might be TRBD1 or TRBD2, each matching 5 bases. Trimming cost V 1 base and J 6 bases, with 10 bases left between them. CDR3 size: 13 residues. Germline V gene sequence: CDR1 SQVTM, CDR2 ANQGSEA. The DNA for the CDR3 is TGCAGCGTTGAAGGGGGGAGTCCCAATGAGCAGTTCTTC. Its translation: CSVEGGSPNEQFF.

This clonotype came up many times. The chain employs TRBV5-1 and TRBJ2-1; 10 positions agree with TRBD2. The CDR3 runs to 17 residues. Germline V gene lookup returns CDR1 SGHRS and CDR2 YFSETQ. The trim removed 0 bases at V and 5 bases at J, leaving 8 bases unmatched. DNA of the CDR3: TGCGCCAGCAGCTTGGATGGGAGCGGGGGGGCTGACAATGAGCAGTTCTTC. This translates into CASSLDGSGGADNEQFF.

This clonotype was recorded at least ten times. The rearrangement links TRBV20-1 to TRBJ2-7, with D possibly being TRBD1 (6 bases). This CDR3 comprises 13 residues. CDR1 and CDR2 from the germline V gene are DFQATT and SNEGSKA (reference sequence). Trimming cost V 6 bases and J 2 bases, with 14 bases left between them. The CDR3, as DNA: TGCAGTGCCTCCGACAGGAGGACCTACGAGCAGTACTTC. Translating gives CSASDRRTYEQYF.

This clonotype appeared many times. This rearrangement joins TRBV11-2 to TRBJ2-2; 7 nucleotides align to TRBD1. The V gene end was trimmed by 4 bases and the J gene end by 8 bases; junction bases not matched to a gene: 7. The CDR3 loop spans 14 amino acids. Germline V lookup: CDR1 SGHAT, CDR2 FQNNGV. The CDR3 sequence is CASSSWTGRGELFF. The CDR3 nucleotides read TGTGCCAGCAGCTCCTGGACAGGCCGAGGGGAGCTGTTTTTT.

This clonotype has a count of ten or more. The rearrangement uses TRBV10-3 and TRBJ2-7, with 10 nucleotides matching TRBD1. The CDR3 is 14 amino acids. Trimming took 4 bases from V and 6 from J; bases not matched to a gene: 6. Germline loops: CDR1 ENHRY, CDR2 SYGVKD. CDR3 coding DNA: TGTGCCATCAGTGGGGACAGGGGATACAGCGAGCAGTACTTC. It encodes CAISGDRGYSEQYF.

This clonotype has ten or more counts. The CDR3 loop is CASRVESQQFF. The CDR3 DNA sequence: TGTGCCAGCAGGGTCGAAAGCCAGCAGTTCTTC. J is TRBJ2-1 and V is TRBV2; no clear D. This CDR3 is 11 amino acids long. V was shortened by 6 bases and J by 11 bases, with 11 bases between the two germline ends. Germline V gene sequence: CDR1 SNHLY, CDR2 FYNNEI. The variable domain in full, with the rest retrieved from reference TRBV2 and TRBJ2-1, is EPEVTQTPSHQVTQMGQEVILRCVPISNHLYFYWYRQILGQKVEFLVSFYNNEISEKSEIFDDQFSVERPDGSNFTLKIRSTKLEDSAMYFCASRVESQQFFGPGTRLTVL.

On this clonotype itself: A single base separates this from a much larger clone, so it may be a read error. The chain has TRBV5-1 and TRBJ2-3; TRBD2 agrees at 16 bases. CDR1 and CDR2 from the germline V gene are SGHRS and YFSETQ. V lost 6 bases to trimming and J lost 5 bases; unmatched junction nucleotides: 6. The CDR3 consists of 16 residues. The CDR3 DNA reads TGCGCCAGCAACCCCGGGACTAGCGGGGGGGAAGATACGCAGTATTTT. This sequence encodes CASNPGTSGGEDTQYF.

The CDR3 loop reads CASSRGQAPGPQHF. The CDR3 DNA reads TGTGCCAGCAGCCGGGGACAGGCTCCAGGGCCCCAGCATTTT. The rearrangement joins TRBV3-1 to TRBJ1-5, with 8 bases that match TRBD1. The CDR3 spans 14 residues. V lost 4 bases and J lost 9; bases outside the gene matches: 8. Germline V gene data show CDR1 as LGHDT and CDR2 as YNNKEL (reference sequence).

In its sample, this clonotype was seen many times. The CDR3 DNA follows: TGTGCCAGCAGTCTAGGGGGAGGGACAACACTCAACAATGAGCAGTTCTTC. This gives the protein CASSLGGGTTLNNEQFF. The V gene is TRBV12-3 or TRBV12-4, the J gene TRBJ2-1; D is possibly TRBD2 (7 bases). The V gene lost 5 bases and the J gene lost 5 bases, with 22 bases spanning the gap. CDR3 length equals 17 residues.

The chain joins TRBV2 to TRBJ1-1; no clear D. V was shortened by 6 bases and J by 11 bases, with 16 bases between the two germline ends. CDR3 size: 12 residues. Looked up from germline, CDR1 is SNHLY and CDR2 is FYNNEI. CDR3 protein: CASSLESTTAFF. The DNA for the CDR3 is TGTGCCAGCAGCCTTGAATCTACTACGGCTTTCTTT.

This clonotype was observed many times. The rearrangement links TRBV5-1 to TRBJ1-6; 7 bases are a match to TRBD1. V was pared by 4 bases and J by 7 bases, with 2 bases of the junction left unmatched. The length of the CDR3 is 13 residues. Germline V gene data show CDR1 as SGHRS and CDR2 as YFSETQ. This CDR3 reads CASSMGQNSPLHF. The CDR3, as DNA: TGCGCCAGCAGCATGGGACAGAATTCACCCCTCCACTTT.

This clonotype showed up many times. The chain joins TRBV5-1 to TRBJ2-3; D is perhaps TRBD1 (6 bases). The CDR3 covers 17 residues. Germline assignment: CDR1 SGHRS and CDR2 YFSETQ. Deletions cut 4 bases from V and 8 bases from J, with 26 bases between. CDR3 sequence (DNA): TGCGCCAGCAGCCCACCTGAGACAGGCCACAGGTCCGGTACGCAGTATTTT. The encoded protein is CASSPPETGHRSGTQYF.

This clonotype was observed many times. The genes are TRBV5-1 and TRBJ1-1, with TRBD1 as a possible D gene (6 bases). Germline V gives CDR1 SGHRS, CDR2 YFSETQ. Trimming took off 4 bases at V and 0 bases at J, with 16 bases between the two ends. The CDR3 loop spans 16 amino acids. The CDR3 protein is CASSHAKQGMNTEAFF. CDR3 DNA sequence: TGCGCCAGCAGCCACGCAAAGCAGGGGATGAACACTGAAGCTTTCTTT.

The rearrangement uses TRBV6-1 and TRBJ2-3; a weak D match, TRBD2 (5 bases). The CDR3 runs 11 residues. The V end was cut by 8 bases, the J end by 6 bases, with 9 bases between. Germline-derived CDR1 and CDR2 are MNHNS and SASEGT. The CDR3 region has the DNA TGTGCCAGCCTTCGCGGGGATACGCAGTATTTT. Its translation: CASLRGDTQYF.

The chain is built from TRBV12-3 or TRBV12-4 and TRBJ2-3; no firm D call. With 7 bases removed from V and 2 bases from J, the gap between germline ends came to 13 bases. The CDR3 is 14 residues long. The CDR3 DNA sequence: TGTGCCAGCAACCTTGGGCGTTACACAGATACGCAGTATTTT. It encodes CASNLGRYTDTQYF.

The chain employs TRBV12-3 or TRBV12-4 and TRBJ1-5; no definite D call. V was cut by 1 base and J by 7 bases, with 5 bases left in between. This CDR3 is 12 amino acids long. The CDR3 reads CASSLGSQPQHF. The CDR3 DNA reads TGTGCCAGCAGTTTAGGGTCGCAGCCCCAGCATTTT.

Ten or more counts support this clonotype. The chain has TRBV2 and TRBJ1-1; TRBD1 might be the D (6 bases). CDR3 size: 13 residues. Germline V CDR1 and CDR2: SNHLY, FYNNEI. Trimming shortened V by 4 bases and J by 4 bases, and 10 bases separated the two germline ends. CDR3 region: CASSGEGGTEAFF. In DNA form, the CDR3 reads TGTGCCAGCAGTGGGGAAGGGGGCACTGAAGCTTTCTTT.

Many counts were recorded for this clonotype. The chain links TRBV12-3 or TRBV12-4 to TRBJ1-3, with D maybe TRBD1 (6 bases). This CDR3 spans 16 amino acids. Trimming pared 3 bases from V and 0 bases from J, leaving 12 bases between. The CDR3 protein is CASSFGGHSSGNTIYF. The CDR3 nucleotides are TGTGCCAGCAGTTTTGGGGGCCATAGCTCTGGAAACACCATATATTTT.

This clonotype was seen many times. V is TRBV20-1 and J is TRBJ2-3; 7 nucleotides agree with TRBD1. The CDR3 spans 14 residues. Per germline, CDR1 DFQATT and CDR2 SNEGSKA (reference sequence). The junction had 9 bases not matched to a gene; V was cut back by 6 bases and J by 3 bases. CDR3 region: CSAKEGTATDTQYF. The CDR3 DNA reads TGCAGTGCAAAGGAAGGGACAGCAACAGATACGCAGTATTTT.

This clonotype has a count of ten or more. The gene calls are TRBV6-1 and TRBJ2-2, with 7 bases aligning to TRBD2. V shed 8 bases, J shed 3 bases, and the junction held 6 bases outside the gene matches. This CDR3 region has 14 residues. Germline loops: CDR1 MNHNS, CDR2 SASEGT. The DNA of the CDR3 is TGTGCCAGCGGGGGGGACTACGACACCGGGGAGCTGTTTTTT. Its translation: CASGGDYDTGELFF.

This clonotype appeared many times. The chain uses TRBV4-2 and TRBJ1-5; unclear D gene. Per the germline V gene, CDR1 is LGHNA and CDR2 is YNFKEQ. The CDR3 spans 14 residues. V lost 1 base, J lost 4 bases, and 8 bases lay in between. CDR3 coding DNA: TGTGCCAGCAGCCAAGGCTCCTTTAATCAGCCCCAGCATTTT. Translating it yields CASSQGSFNQPQHF.